This paragraph reports one T cell receptor (beta chain). This specimen belongs to a study of blood T cells in healthy people across ages. V shed 6 bases and J 5 bases; nucleotides not matched to a gene: 11. This CDR3 comprises 15 residues. Germline V gene sequence: CDR1 SQVTM, CDR2 ANQGSEA. PCR was performed a second time for about 7 to 12 cycles using a sample-barcoded 5' primer and a J-beta primer mix. From the 5' RACE reads, TCRdb called clonotypes with MiXCR, one entry per CDR3 protein. This table holds fewer than 1,000,000 distinct CDR3 sequences, 40% to 50% found once. Approximately 10 milliliters was the volume of peripheral blood drawn from each donor. Total RNA extracted from each sample amounted to at least 5 micrograms.

The sample taken for sequencing was blood. This sequence originates from a man aged 55 to 70 in good health. This sequence joins TRBV29-1 and TRBJ2-1; TRBD1 agrees at 9 bases. The CDR3, as DNA: TGCAGCGTGACTCAAGCCGGGACAGGGAACAATGAGCAGTTCTTC. Protein: CSVTQAGTGNNEQFF.